A selection of T cell receptor beta chains follows, all from one sample in a study of cytomegalovirus exposure and HLA in healthy donors. Assay used: immunoSEQ multiplex PCR; TCRdb lists only in-frame clones, some missing. The sample contains over 150,000 clones, approximately 80% of which appear only once. The sequenced sample consisted of PBMCs. These receptors were collected from a male donor in good health and CMV-seronegative. CDR3s include the opening cysteine and the closing phenylalanine or tryptophan. The D gene is left open where the match is weak. Clone sizes are given selectively: once, few, many, or a class where the clone is expanded.

clone_size j_call cdr3_length v_call d_call cdr3_nt cdr3_aa
- TRBJ2-7 14 TRBV18 - TGTGCCAGCTCACCACCGTCTTTACAGTACGAGCAGTACTTC CASSPPSLQYEQYF
- TRBJ1-2 14 TRBV4-2 - TGTGCCAGCAGCCAAGATCGAGGAAGCTATGGCTACACCTTC CASSQDRGSYGYTF
- TRBJ2-3 14 TRBV4-1 - TGCGCCAGCAGCCAAGAATGGGCAGCAGATACGCAGTATTTT CASSQEWAADTQYF
- TRBJ2-3 15 TRBV29-1 TRBD2 TGCAGCGTTGAAGGGAGCGGGAGGGTCGCAGATACGCAGTATTTT CSVEGSGRVADTQYF
few TRBJ1-5 14 TRBV6-6 - TGTGCCAGCAGTTACTCAGCCGACAATCAGCCCCAGCATTTT CASSYSADNQPQHF
- TRBJ1-4 15 TRBV27 - TGTGCCAGCAGCCCAACCCAGGACAGTAATGAAAAACTGTTTTTT CASSPTQDSNEKLFF
few TRBJ2-7 15 TRBV21-1 - TGTGCCAGCAGCACTCCGGGACAGGCCTTCCACGAGCAGTACTTC CASSTPGQAFHEQYF
- TRBJ1-1 15 TRBV9 - TGTGCCAGCAGCTTAAACGGACAGCCTAACACTGAAGCTTTCTTT CASSLNGQPNTEAFF
- TRBJ1-5 14 TRBV5-6 - TGTGCCAGCAGCTTGGGGGGGCGGAATCAGCCCCAGCATTTT CASSLGGRNQPQHF
- TRBJ2-2 16 TRBV13 - TGTGCCAGCAGTTTCCAGGGAATCGCGAACACCGGGGAGCTGTTTTTT CASSFQGIANTGELFF
- TRBJ2-5 16 TRBV18 TRBD2 TGTGCCAGCTCACCAACGTATAGCGGGGGAAGAGAGACCCAGTACTTC CASSPTYSGGRETQYF
- TRBJ2-5 15 TRBV4-1 TRBD2 TGCGCCAGCAGCCAAGAATCGGGGGGGAGAGAGACCCAGTACTTC CASSQESGGRETQYF
- TRBJ2-5 16 TRBV14 TRBD2 TGTGCCAGCAGCCAAGAGGGGCCGGGGGGTTCTGAGACCCAGTACTTC CASSQEGPGGSETQYF
- TRBJ1-4 15 TRBV4-3 - TGCGCCAGCAGCCAAGAATGGGCCGCTAATGAAAAACTGTTTTTT CASSQEWAANEKLFF
- TRBJ1-3 16 TRBV7-6 TRBD1 TGTGCCAGCAGCTTGGGGACAGGCACTCCTGGAAACACCATATATTTT CASSLGTGTPGNTIYF
- TRBJ1-2 15 TRBV27 TRBD1 TGTGCCAGCAGTTACCGGACAGGGGGAGTCTATGGCTACACCTTC CASSYRTGGVYGYTF
- TRBJ2-1 15 TRBV28 TRBD1 TGTGCCAGCAGTTTGGTGGGACAGGGCTACAATGAGCAGTTCTTC CASSLVGQGYNEQFF
- TRBJ1-6 14 TRBV11-2 - TGTGCCAGCAGCGCGGGATCTCTCATGCCACCCCTCCACTTT CASSAGSLMPPLHF
- TRBJ1-5 15 TRBV19 - TGTGCCAGTAAACCCCGAGGCAGGGGATCTCAGCCCCAGCATTTT CASKPRGRGSQPQHF
- TRBJ1-2 13 TRBV5-5 - TGTGCCAGCAGCTTGAACTCAGGGGCCGGTCACACCTTC CASSLNSGAGHTF
few TRBJ2-5 15 TRBV10-2 TRBD2 TGCGCCAGCAGTTTTAGCGGGGGGGCCTCCGAGACCCAGTACTTC CASSFSGGASETQYF
few TRBJ1-5 16 TRBV4-2 TRBD1 TGTGCCAGCAGCCAACAGGACAGGGGAGAAAATCAGCCCCAGCATTTT CASSQQDRGENQPQHF
few TRBJ2-7 14 TRBV6-1 TRBD2 TGTGCCAGCAGTCCCGGGACTAACTCCTACGAGCAGTACTTC CASSPGTNSYEQYF
few TRBJ2-7 14 TRBV6-5 - TGTGCCAGCAGTTACAGGGGCCCCTCCTACGAGCAGTACTTC CASSYRGPSYEQYF
few TRBJ2-6 16 TRBV5-8 - TGTGCCAGCACTCGACGGAGCCACTCTGGGGCCAACGTCCTGACTTTC CASTRRSHSGANVLTF
- TRBJ1-5 14 TRBV19 TRBD1 TGTGCCAGTAAGAACAGGGGACTCAATCAGCCCCAGCATTTT CASKNRGLNQPQHF
- TRBJ2-5 12 TRBV5-1 - TGCGCCACTGGCATTGGAGGAGAGACCCAGTACTTC CATGIGGETQYF
- TRBJ1-1 14 TRBV5-1 TRBD1 TGCGCCAGCAGCTTGGTGACAGGGGGCACTGAAGCTTTCTTT CASSLVTGGTEAFF
- TRBJ1-1 16 TRBV28 TRBD1 TGTGCCAGCAGTTCGATCGTAGGTGGGACAGGGGGCCGTGCTTTCTTT CASSSIVGGTGGRAFF
few TRBJ1-1 15 TRBV18 - TGTGCCAGCTCACCACCTATTTCAGGGAACACTGAAGCTTTCTTT CASSPPISGNTEAFF
- TRBJ2-3 14 TRBV6-4 TRBD1 TGTGCCAGCAGTGACGGACAGGGGGCAGATACGCAGTATTTT CASSDGQGADTQYF
- TRBJ2-2 18 TRBV5-6 TRBD2 TGTGCCAGCAGCTTGGAGCTAGCGGGGGAGGCATGGACCGGGGAGCTGTTTTTT CASSLELAGEAWTGELFF
- TRBJ1-1 14 TRBV28 TRBD1 TGTGCCAGCAGGCGCGACAGGGTGAACACTGAAGCTTTCTTT CASRRDRVNTEAFF
- TRBJ2-7 13 TRBV7-3 TRBD1 TGTGCCAGCAGCCAGACAGGGGACAACGAGCAGTACTTC CASSQTGDNEQYF
- TRBJ2-7 16 TRBV11-2 TRBD2 TGTGCCAGCAGCTCCAAAAGCGGGAGGGCCAAGTACGAGCAGTACTTC CASSSKSGRAKYEQYF
- TRBJ1-2 15 TRBV9 TRBD1 TGTGCCAGCACACCTTGGGACAGGGGTATCTATGGCTACACCTTC CASTPWDRGIYGYTF
- TRBJ1-2 15 TRBV5-1 TRBD1 TGCGCCAGCAGCTTGAGAGTTGACAGGGACTATGGCTACACCTTC CASSLRVDRDYGYTF
- TRBJ2-5 15 TRBV5-1 - TGCGCCAGCAGCTTGTTGGGGCTGGATGAAGAGACCCAGTACTTC CASSLLGLDEETQYF
- TRBJ2-1 16 TRBV2 - TGTGCCAGCAGACGCGGGGGCTCAGGGAGCCACAATGAGCAGTTCTTC CASRRGGSGSHNEQFF
once TRBJ2-7 19 TRBV5-3 TRBD1 TGTGCCAGAAGCTCCTGGACAGGGGAAGAAAAGAGGAGCTCCTACGAGCAGTACTTC CARSSWTGEEKRSSYEQYF
- TRBJ2-1 15 TRBV13 - TGTGCCAGCACCTCCTGGAGAGGCTCCTACAATGAGCAGTTCTTC CASTSWRGSYNEQFF
- TRBJ2-5 13 TRBV29-1 TRBD1 TGCAGCGTCGAGGACAGGGGGCCAGAGACCCAGTACTTC CSVEDRGPETQYF
- TRBJ2-5 15 TRBV14 - TGTGCCAGCAGCCAAGATAGCGGTGGGCAAGAGACCCAGTACTTC CASSQDSGGQETQYF
- TRBJ2-7 13 TRBV28 TRBD2 TGTGCCAGCAGTGGGGGACTAGCCCGTGAGTGGTACTTC CASSGGLAREWYF
- TRBJ2-7 16 TRBV5-4 - TGTGCCAGCAGCTTGAGGGGGGTGGGAGGGCCCTACGAGCAGTACTTC CASSLRGVGGPYEQYF
- TRBJ1-2 15 TRBV6-1 TRBD1 TGTGCCAGCAGTTCCCCGGACAGGGCCAACTATGGCTACACCTTC CASSSPDRANYGYTF
- TRBJ1-5 20 TRBV7-8 - TGTGCCAGCAGCTTCCCCCCGACAGCCCGATCCAGTTATAGCAATCAGCCCCAGCATTTT CASSFPPTARSSYSNQPQHF
- TRBJ1-4 13 TRBV27 - TGTGCCAGCAGTAGACAGCATAATGAAAAACTGTTTTTT CASSRQHNEKLFF
- TRBJ1-6 11 TRBV28 - TGTGCCAGCAGTTTTAGCTCACCCCTCCACTTT CASSFSSPLHF
- TRBJ2-3 14 TRBV9 - TGTGCCAGCAGCGTAGGGGCAGGGTTTTACACGCAGTATTTT CASSVGAGFYTQYF
- TRBJ2-7 12 TRBV29-1 TRBD2 TGCAGCGTCCGGGGGGACTCCTACGAGCAGTACTTC CSVRGDSYEQYF
- TRBJ1-5 13 TRBV19 - TGTGCCAGTATGTCAGGTGGGAATCAGCCCCAGCATTTT CASMSGGNQPQHF
- TRBJ2-3 14 TRBV6-4 TRBD1 TGTGCCAGCAGTGCGGGACAGGGGGCAGATACGCAGTATTTT CASSAGQGADTQYF
- TRBJ2-7 13 TRBV6-5 - TGTGCCAGCAGCCACCCGGGCGGGAACGAGCAGTACTTC CASSHPGGNEQYF
- TRBJ2-3 16 TRBV5-4 - TGTGCCAGCAGCTCAGGGGCTAGCGGAGTCACAGATACGCAGTATTTT CASSSGASGVTDTQYF